The 3 T cell receptor beta chains below all came from one sample that was sequenced in a study of cytomegalovirus exposure and HLA in healthy donors. 13 Jbeta primers and 60 Vbeta primers were used for the PCR. Some clones are missing from TCRdb's copy, which holds only in-frame ones; the method was immunoSEQ multiplex PCR. Of approximately 290,000 clones in the sample, 80% were seen once. What was sequenced was PBMCs. The source is a girl under 10 years old in good health and CMV-seronegative.

In its sample, this clone was seen a few times. The rearrangement uses TRBV5-1 and TRBJ2-7; D possibly corresponds to TRBD1 (5 bases). CDR1 and CDR2 (germline): SGHRS, YFSETQ. The CDR3 has 12 amino acids. Trimming left V 3 bases short and J 7 bases short, with 11 bases between. CDR3 sequence reads: CASSWQGREQYF. The CDR3 bases are TGCGCCAGCAGCTGGCAGGGTAGGGAGCAGTACTTC.

The rearrangement links TRBV2 to TRBJ2-7, with TRBD2 identical over 7 bases. Germline loops: CDR1 SNHLY, CDR2 FYNNEI. Germline trimming cut 10 bases from V and 4 bases from J; bases unmatched to any gene: 13. CDR3 size: 14 residues. CDR3 bases: TGTGCCACAGCAAGCCGCGGGGGATCATACGAGCAGTACTTC. Translating gives CATASRGGSYEQYF. The whole variable domain, remainder taken from reference TRBV2 and TRBJ2-7, is EPEVTQTPSHQVTQMGQEVILRCVPISNHLYFYWYRQILGQKVEFLVSFYNNEISEKSEIFDDQFSVERPDGSNFTLKIRSTKLEDSAMYFCATASRGGSYEQYFGPGTRLTVT.

This clone has only one observation. The chain joins TRBV9 to TRBJ1-6; a weak D match, TRBD1 (5 bases). Trimming removed 0 bases at V and 3 bases at J, with 10 bases between. Germline lookup yields CDR1 SGDLS and CDR2 YYNGEE. This CDR3 spans 16 amino acids. The CDR3 loop reads CASSVAPGFYNSPLHF. As DNA, the CDR3 is TGTGCCAGCAGCGTAGCCCCAGGGTTCTATAATTCACCCCTCCACTTT.